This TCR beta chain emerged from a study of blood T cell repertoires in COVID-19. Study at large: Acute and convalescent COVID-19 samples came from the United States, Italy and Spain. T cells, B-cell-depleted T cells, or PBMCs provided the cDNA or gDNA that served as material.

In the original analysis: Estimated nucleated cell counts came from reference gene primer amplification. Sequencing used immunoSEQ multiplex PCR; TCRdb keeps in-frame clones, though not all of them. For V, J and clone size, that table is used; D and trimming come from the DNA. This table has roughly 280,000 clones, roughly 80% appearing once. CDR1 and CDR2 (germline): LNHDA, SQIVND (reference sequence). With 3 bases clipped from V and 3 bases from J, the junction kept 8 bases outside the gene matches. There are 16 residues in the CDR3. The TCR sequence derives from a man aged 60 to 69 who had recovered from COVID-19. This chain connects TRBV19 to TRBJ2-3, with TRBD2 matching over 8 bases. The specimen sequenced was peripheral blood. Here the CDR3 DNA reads TGTGCCAGTAGTATCGGGATAGCGGGGCTGACAGATACGCAGTATTTT. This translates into CASSIGIAGLTDTQYF.